This is a list of T cell receptor beta chains from one sample in a study of blood T cell repertoires in COVID-19. This table comes from immunoSEQ multiplex PCR, and its TCRdb copy is limited to in-frame clones, with some not included. The sample consists of some 270,000 clones, around 91% of them appearing once. The specimen sequenced was peripheral blood. These receptor sequences come from a woman aged 55-69 years with COVID-19, enrolled during active disease. CDR3s include the opening cysteine and the closing phenylalanine or tryptophan. The D gene is left open where the match is weak. The listing skips clone size in some rows; elsewhere it reads once, few, many or a size class.

.	TRBJ2-5	TRBD2	TRBV25-1	CASSNRDYQETQYF	TGTGCCAGCAGTAACCGGGACTATCAAGAGACCCAGTACTTC
few	TRBJ1-1	.	TRBV9	CASSFTGSTEAFF	TGTGCCAGCAGCTTTACAGGGAGCACTGAAGCTTTCTTT
.	TRBJ1-5	.	TRBV6-2/TRBV6-3	CASSLLESQPQHF	TGTGCCAGCAGTTTACTGGAGAGCCAGCCCCAGCATTTT
.	TRBJ1-2	TRBD1	TRBV7-7	CASSLYSRTGFHYGYTF	TGTGCTAGCAGCTTATATTCCCGGACAGGGTTTCACTATGGCTACACCTTC
.	TRBJ1-6	TRBD1	TRBV19	CASSIGQGGSYNSPLHF	TGTGCCAGTAGTATCGGACAGGGAGGCTCCTATAATTCACCCCTCCACTTT
.	TRBJ1-6	.	TRBV6-5	CASTKTPANSPLHF	TGTGCCAGCACTAAGACACCCGCAAATTCACCCCTCCACTTT
.	TRBJ2-6	TRBD1	TRBV7-9	CASSLVVGQGGSGANVLTF	TGTGCCAGCAGCTTAGTAGTCGGACAGGGAGGCTCTGGGGCCAACGTCCTGACTTTC
.	TRBJ2-4	.	TRBV18	CASSPSIAKNIQYF	TGTGCCAGCTCACCATCCATAGCCAAAAACATTCAGTACTTC
.	TRBJ2-7	TRBD2	TRBV5-4	CASSLAGGAEISEQYF	TGTGCCAGCAGCTTGGCCGGGGGGGCGGAAATCTCCGAGCAGTACTTC
.	TRBJ2-1	TRBD1	TRBV25-1	CASSDGTGRGNEQFF	TGTGCCAGCAGTGACGGGACAGGGCGAGGCAATGAGCAGTTCTTC
.	TRBJ1-1	TRBD1	TRBV11-2	CASSLSAGGEAFF	TGTGCCAGCAGCTTATCGGCAGGGGGCGAAGCTTTCTTT
once	TRBJ1-2	TRBD1	TRBV7-9	CASSPTGAYGYTF	TGTGCCAGCAGCCCCACAGGGGCCTATGGCTACACCTTC
.	TRBJ2-1	.	TRBV29-1	CSVEDLGAGGGLFQQFF	TGCAGCGTTGAAGATCTCGGAGCTGGGGGGGGCCTATTCCAGCAGTTCTTC
.	TRBJ1-1	TRBD1	TRBV2	CASKDGTGNTEAFF	TGTGCCAGCAAGGACGGGACAGGGAACACTGAAGCTTTCTTT
.	TRBJ1-1	.	TRBV12-3/TRBV12-4	CASSLGGGTEAFF	TGTGCCAGCAGCTTAGGGGGGGGCACTGAAGCTTTCTTT
.	TRBJ2-2	TRBD2	TRBV7-2	CASSFTLAGPGELFF	TGTGCCAGCAGCTTTACACTAGCGGGCCCCGGGGAGCTGTTTTTT
.	TRBJ2-7	TRBD1	TRBV18	CASSPKNSGTGEGSYEQYF	TGTGCCAGCTCCCCAAAGAACTCAGGGACAGGGGAAGGCTCGTACGAGCAGTACTTC
.	TRBJ1-1	.	TRBV7-6	CASSSLANTEAFF	TGTGCCAGCAGCTCCCTGGCGAACACTGAAGCTTTCTTT
.	TRBJ2-5	.	TRBV28	CASSTSFSGGAGETQYF	.
.	TRBJ1-2	TRBD1	TRBV6-4	CASSDQTGEGYTF	TGTGCCAGCAGTGACCAGACAGGGGAGGGCTACACCTTC
.	TRBJ1-2	.	TRBV28	CASASTSAYGYTF	TGTGCCAGCGCTAGCACGTCCGCCTATGGCTACACCTTC
once	TRBJ1-2	.	TRBV9	CASSVEPGWVVGGGYTF	TGTGCCAGCAGCGTAGAGCCGGGTTGGGTAGTAGGGGGTGGCTACACCTTC
once	TRBJ2-1	TRBD2	TRBV6-4	CASSTERGAYNEQFF	TGTGCCAGCAGTACCGAGCGGGGGGCCTACAATGAGCAGTTCTTC
few	TRBJ1-1	.	TRBV11-2	CASSRPLGGQTEAFF	TGTGCCAGCAGCCGACCCCTGGGAGGGCAGACTGAAGCTTTCTTT
.	TRBJ2-1	TRBD2	TRBV7-6	CASSFTWRGNNEQFF	TGTGCCAGCAGCTTTACCTGGCGGGGGAACAATGAGCAGTTCTTC
.	TRBJ1-2	.	TRBV7-2	CASSLGQESSGYTF	TGTGCCAGCAGCTTAGGACAGGAATCATCTGGCTACACCTTC
.	TRBJ1-2	.	TRBV6-5	CATTGQPRDYGYTF	TGTGCCACCACAGGACAGCCCCGGGACTATGGCTACACCTTC
.	TRBJ2-5	TRBD1	TRBV2	CASSGTGDGQETQYF	TGTGCCAGCAGTGGTACAGGGGATGGGCAAGAGACCCAGTACTTC
few	TRBJ1-1	.	TRBV5-1	CASSLDPGQRWTEAFF	TGCGCCAGCAGCCTAGATCCGGGACAAAGATGGACTGAAGCTTTCTTT
.	TRBJ1-1	.	TRBV7-9	CASSFSDIEAFF	TGTGCCAGCAGCTTCTCAGACATTGAAGCTTTCTTT
.	TRBJ2-3	.	TRBV11-3	CASSLAGGTDTQYF	TGTGCCAGCAGCTTAGCGGGGGGCACAGATACGCAGTATTTT
.	TRBJ2-1	.	TRBV19	CASSRGQQGGVNAFNEQFF	TGTGCCAGTAGTAGGGGACAACAAGGAGGAGTGAATGCCTTCAATGAGCAGTTCTTC
once	TRBJ1-3	.	TRBV9	CASSVVGDSGNTIYF	TGTGCCAGCAGCGTAGTGGGAGACTCTGGAAACACCATATATTTT
medium-sized	TRBJ1-1	.	TRBV7-9	CASSPTQITEAFF	TGTGCCAGCAGCCCCACCCAGATCACTGAAGCTTTCTTT
.	TRBJ2-5	TRBD2	TRBV6-1	CASSEWSSGGAGKTQYF	TGTGCCAGCAGTGAATGGTCTAGCGGGGGGGCTGGAAAGACCCAGTACTTC
.	TRBJ1-5	.	TRBV7-3	CASSLGLGQPQHF	TGTGCCAGCAGCTTAGGGTTGGGCCAGCCCCAGCATTTT
.	TRBJ1-2	.	TRBV29-1	CSVSRGQGYGYTF	TGCAGCGTTTCTCGGGGACAAGGGTACGGCTACACCTTC
.	TRBJ2-1	TRBD2	TRBV5-1	CASSLTSGGFQNEQFF	TGCGCCAGCAGCCTAACTAGCGGGGGGTTCCAGAATGAGCAGTTCTTC
.	TRBJ1-2	TRBD1	TRBV25-1	CASSRGRKVGGYTF	TGTGCCAGCAGCAGGGGGCGCAAAGTGGGTGGCTACACCTTC
.	TRBJ1-1	.	TRBV5-4	CASSLEARRNAEAFF	TGTGCCAGCAGCTTGGAGGCACGGAGGAATGCTGAAGCTTTCTTT
.	TRBJ2-7	.	TRBV9	CASSIYRERGEQYF	TGTGCCAGCAGCATCTACAGGGAGCGGGGCGAGCAGTACTTC
.	TRBJ1-2	.	TRBV5-5	CASSLAMSDYGYTF	TGTGCCAGCAGCTTGGCCATGTCAGACTATGGCTACACCTTC
.	TRBJ1-2	TRBD1	TRBV7-6	CASSPRGNYGYTF	TGTGCCAGCAGCCCCAGGGGGAACTATGGCTACACCTTC
.	TRBJ2-5	TRBD2	TRBV18	CASSPPPSGGARETQYF	TGTGCCAGCTCACCACCCCCTAGCGGGGGGGCCAGGGAGACCCAGTACTTC
.	TRBJ2-7	.	TRBV27	CASSWGVDSYEQYF	TGTGCCAGCAGTTGGGGGGTAGATTCCTACGAGCAGTACTTC
.	TRBJ2-1	.	TRBV12-3/TRBV12-4	CASKRTEVGEQFF	TGTGCCAGCAAACGGACAGAGGTCGGTGAGCAGTTCTTC
.	TRBJ1-3	TRBD1	TRBV28	CASSDRASGNTIYF	TGTGCCAGCAGCGACAGGGCGTCTGGAAACACCATATATTTT
.	TRBJ1-6	.	TRBV2	CASRAMGGRNSPLHF	TGTGCCAGCAGGGCCATGGGGGGTAGGAATTCACCCCTCCACTTT
.	TRBJ2-1	.	TRBV4-2	CASSPSSAQGYEQFF	TGTGCCAGCAGCCCATCTAGCGCCCAGGGATATGAGCAGTTCTTC
.	TRBJ2-5	.	TRBV7-9	CASSPKETQYF	TGTGCCAGCAGTCCTAAAGAGACCCAGTACTTC
.	TRBJ1-6	.	TRBV5-1	CASSESGPLHF	TGCGCCAGCAGCGAATCGGGGCCCCTCCACTTT
.	TRBJ1-5	.	TRBV11-2	CASSLVGAGGNQPQHF	TGTGCCAGCAGCTTAGTGGGGGCTGGGGGCAATCAGCCCCAGCATTTT
.	TRBJ2-1	.	TRBV19	CASSIGQNNEQFF	TGTGCCAGTAGTATAGGACAGAACAATGAGCAGTTCTTC
once	TRBJ2-1	.	TRBV12-3/TRBV12-4	CASSLRRANEQFF	TGTGCCAGCAGTTTAAGGCGGGCCAATGAGCAGTTCTTC
.	TRBJ1-2	TRBD1	TRBV5-4	CASRQDRAGNGYTF	TGTGCCAGCAGGCAAGACAGGGCGGGGAATGGCTACACCTTC
.	TRBJ1-2	.	TRBV5-5	CASSSAPMGAGYGYTF	TGTGCCAGCAGCTCGGCACCGATGGGGGCCGGCTATGGCTACACCTTC
.	TRBJ2-2	TRBD2	TRBV11-2	CASSRYFSGGNTGELFF	TGTGCCAGCAGCCGATACTTTAGCGGGGGGAACACCGGGGAGCTGTTTTTT